This T cell receptor (beta chain) is drawn from a study of blood T cell repertoires in COVID-19. This table comes from immunoSEQ multiplex PCR, and its TCRdb copy is limited to in-frame clones, with some not included. Of around 390,000 clones listed, around nine tenths are singletons. V lost 5 bases, J lost 3 bases, and 20 bases lay in between. Looked up from germline, CDR1 is LNHNV and CDR2 is YYDKDF (reference sequence). The CDR3 covers 17 residues. This clone came up a few times. The TCR originated in a woman aged 45-65 years who had recovered from COVID-19. The sample was PBMCs or T cells enriched from blood (not recorded which). The chain carries TRBV15 and TRBJ1-5; no firm D call. In nucleotides, the CDR3 is TGTGCCACCAGCCCACCTAAACTTCGGGGTCCCAATCAGCCCCAGCATTTT. Protein: CATSPPKLRGPNQPQHF.